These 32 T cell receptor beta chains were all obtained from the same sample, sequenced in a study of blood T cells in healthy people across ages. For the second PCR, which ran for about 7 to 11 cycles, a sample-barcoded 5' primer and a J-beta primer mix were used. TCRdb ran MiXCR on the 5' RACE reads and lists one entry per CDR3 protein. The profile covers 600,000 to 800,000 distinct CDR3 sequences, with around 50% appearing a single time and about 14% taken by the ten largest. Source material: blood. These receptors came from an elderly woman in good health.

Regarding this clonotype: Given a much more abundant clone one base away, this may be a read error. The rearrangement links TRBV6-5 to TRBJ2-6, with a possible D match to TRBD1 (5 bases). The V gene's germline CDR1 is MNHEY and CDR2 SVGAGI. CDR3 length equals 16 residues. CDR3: CASSYSPSSGANVLIF. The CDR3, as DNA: TGTGCCAGCAGTTACTCGCCGAGCTCTGGGGCCAACGTCCTGATTTTC.

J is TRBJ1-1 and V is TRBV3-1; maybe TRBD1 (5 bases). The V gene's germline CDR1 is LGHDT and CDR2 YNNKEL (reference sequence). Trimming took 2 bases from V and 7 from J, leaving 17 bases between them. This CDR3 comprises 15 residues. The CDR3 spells CASSQPVGRQLEAFF. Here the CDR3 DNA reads TGTGCCAGCAGCCAACCGGTGGGGCGGCAGCTTGAAGCTTTCTTT.

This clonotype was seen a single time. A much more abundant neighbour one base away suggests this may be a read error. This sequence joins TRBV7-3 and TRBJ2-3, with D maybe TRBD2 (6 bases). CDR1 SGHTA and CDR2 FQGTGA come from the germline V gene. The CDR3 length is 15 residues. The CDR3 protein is CASSFSGTSTGTQYF. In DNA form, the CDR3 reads TGTGCCAGCAGCTTTAGCGGAACTAGCACAGGTACGCAGTATTTT.

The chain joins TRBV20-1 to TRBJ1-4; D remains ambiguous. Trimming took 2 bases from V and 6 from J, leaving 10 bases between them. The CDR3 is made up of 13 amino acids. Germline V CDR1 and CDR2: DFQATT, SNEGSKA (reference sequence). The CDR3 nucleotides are TGCAGTGCTAGAAGAGCAGGCCATGAAAAACTGTTTTTT. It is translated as CSARRAGHEKLFF.

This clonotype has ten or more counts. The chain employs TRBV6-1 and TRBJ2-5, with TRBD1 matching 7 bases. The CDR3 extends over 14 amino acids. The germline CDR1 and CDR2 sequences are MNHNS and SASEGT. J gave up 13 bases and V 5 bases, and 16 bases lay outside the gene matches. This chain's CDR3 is CASSLNSGTANRYF. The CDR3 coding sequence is TGTGCCAGCAGTCTTAATTCCGGGACAGCAAATAGGTACTTC.

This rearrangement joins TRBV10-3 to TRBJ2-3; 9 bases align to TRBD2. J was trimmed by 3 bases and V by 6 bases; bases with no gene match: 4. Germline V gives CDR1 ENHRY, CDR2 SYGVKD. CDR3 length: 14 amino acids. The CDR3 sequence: CAIRRLAETDTQYF. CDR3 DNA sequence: TGTGCCATCAGGCGACTAGCGGAGACAGATACGCAGTATTTT.

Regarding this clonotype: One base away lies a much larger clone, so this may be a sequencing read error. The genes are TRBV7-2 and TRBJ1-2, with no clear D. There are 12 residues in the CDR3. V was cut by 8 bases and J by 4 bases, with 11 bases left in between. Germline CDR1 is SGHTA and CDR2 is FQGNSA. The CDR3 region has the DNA TGTGCCAGCGGCTCTTACGGCTATGGCTACACCTTC. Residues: CASGSYGYGYTF. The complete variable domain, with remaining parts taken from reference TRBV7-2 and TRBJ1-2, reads GAGVSQSPSNKVTEKGKDVELRCDPISGHTALYWYRQSLGQGLEFLIYFQGNSAPDKSGLPSDRFSAERTGGSVSTLTIQRTQQEDSAVYLCASGSYGYGYTFGSGTRLTVV.

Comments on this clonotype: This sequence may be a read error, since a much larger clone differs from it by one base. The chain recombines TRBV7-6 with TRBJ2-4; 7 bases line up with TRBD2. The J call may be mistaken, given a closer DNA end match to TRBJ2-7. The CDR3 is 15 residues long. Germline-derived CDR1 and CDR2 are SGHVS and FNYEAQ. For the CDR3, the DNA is TGTGCCAGCAGCTTAGCCGCTAGCGGCCCCGACGAGCAGTACTTC. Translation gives CASSLAASGPDEQYF.

The CDR3 loop reads CASSWLLAGGQETQYF. DNA of the CDR3: TGTGCCAGCAGCTGGCTACTAGCGGGAGGGCAAGAGACCCAGTACTTC. The genes are TRBV7-8 and TRBJ2-5; 13 bases align to TRBD2. This CDR3 has 16 residues. The germline V gene has CDR1 SGHVS and CDR2 FQNEAQ. After removal of 4 bases from V and 2 bases from J, the junction contained 4 bases not matched to a gene. Full variable domain (missing parts from reference TRBV7-8 and TRBJ2-5): GAGVSQSPRYKVAKRGQDVALRCDPISGHVSLFWYQQALGQGPEFLTYFQNEAQLDKSGLPSDRFFAERPEGSVSTLKIQRTQQEDSAVYLCASSWLLAGGQETQYFGPGTRLLVL.

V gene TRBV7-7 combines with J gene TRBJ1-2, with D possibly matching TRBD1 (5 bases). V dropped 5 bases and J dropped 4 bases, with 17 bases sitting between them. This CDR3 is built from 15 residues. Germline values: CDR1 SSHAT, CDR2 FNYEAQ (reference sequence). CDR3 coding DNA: TGTGCCAGCAGCCCATTAACAGGAGCTCCCTATGGCTACACCTTC. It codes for CASSPLTGAPYGYTF. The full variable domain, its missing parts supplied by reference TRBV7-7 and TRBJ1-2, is GAGVSQSPRYKVTKRGQDVTLRCDPISSHATLYWYQQALGQGPEFLTYFNYEAQPDKSGLPSDRFSAERPEGSISTLTIQRTEQRDSAMYRCASSPLTGAPYGYTFGSGTRLTVV.

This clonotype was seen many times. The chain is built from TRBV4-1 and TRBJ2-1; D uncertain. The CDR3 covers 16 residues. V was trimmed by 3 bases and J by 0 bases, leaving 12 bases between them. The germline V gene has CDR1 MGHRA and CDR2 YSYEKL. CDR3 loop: CASSQDAASSYNEQFF. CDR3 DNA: TGCGCCAGCAGCCAGGATGCGGCAAGCTCCTACAATGAGCAGTTCTTC.

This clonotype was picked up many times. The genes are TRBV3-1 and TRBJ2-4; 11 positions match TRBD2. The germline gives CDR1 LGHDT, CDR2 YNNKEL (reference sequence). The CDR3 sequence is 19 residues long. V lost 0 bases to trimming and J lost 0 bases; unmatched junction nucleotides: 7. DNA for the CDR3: TGTGCCAGCAGCCAAGACCCACCCGGACTAGCGGGAGCCAAAAACATTCAGTACTTC. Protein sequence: CASSQDPPGLAGAKNIQYF.

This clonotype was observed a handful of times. CDR3 nucleotide sequence: TGTGCCAGCAACCCCGGGAGGGCTGGTGGCTACACCTTC. Translating it yields CASNPGRAGGYTF. The gene calls are TRBV27 and TRBJ1-2, with D unresolved. Trimming left V 7 bases short and J 7 bases short, with 16 bases between. Germline-derived CDR1 and CDR2 are MNHEY and SMNVEV (reference sequence). This CDR3 region has 13 residues.

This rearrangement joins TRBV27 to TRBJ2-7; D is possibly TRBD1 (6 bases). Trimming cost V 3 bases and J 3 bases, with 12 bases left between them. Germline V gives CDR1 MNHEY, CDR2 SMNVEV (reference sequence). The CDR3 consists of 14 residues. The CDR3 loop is CASSFQGSRYEQYF. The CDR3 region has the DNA TGTGCCAGCAGTTTCCAGGGGTCGCGCTACGAGCAGTACTTC.

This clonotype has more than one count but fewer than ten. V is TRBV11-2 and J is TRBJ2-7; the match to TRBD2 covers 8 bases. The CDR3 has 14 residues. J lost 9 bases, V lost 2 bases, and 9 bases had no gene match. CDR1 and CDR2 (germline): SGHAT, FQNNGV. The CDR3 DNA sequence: TGTGCCAGCAGCTTACAACCGGGACTAGGTGGGCAGTACTTC. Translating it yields CASSLQPGLGGQYF. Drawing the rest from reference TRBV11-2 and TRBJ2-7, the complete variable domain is EAGVAQSPRYKIIEKRQSVAFWCNPISGHATLYWYQQILGQGPKLLIQFQNNGVVDDSQLPKDRFSAERLKGVDSTLKIQPAKLEDSAVYLCASSLQPGLGGQYFGPGTRLTVT.

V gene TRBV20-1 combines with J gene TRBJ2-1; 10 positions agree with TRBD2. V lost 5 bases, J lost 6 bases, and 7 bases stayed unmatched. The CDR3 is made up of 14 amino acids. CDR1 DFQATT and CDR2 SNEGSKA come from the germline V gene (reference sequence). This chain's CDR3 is CSAQIAGGFNEQFF. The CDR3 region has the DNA TGCAGTGCTCAAATAGCGGGGGGCTTCAATGAGCAGTTCTTC.

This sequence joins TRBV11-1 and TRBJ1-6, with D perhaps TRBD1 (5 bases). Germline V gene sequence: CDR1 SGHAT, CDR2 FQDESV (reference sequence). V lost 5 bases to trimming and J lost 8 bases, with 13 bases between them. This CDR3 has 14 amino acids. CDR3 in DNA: TGTGCCAGCAGCATCAGACGGGACGATTCACCCCTCCACTTT. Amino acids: CASSIRRDDSPLHF.

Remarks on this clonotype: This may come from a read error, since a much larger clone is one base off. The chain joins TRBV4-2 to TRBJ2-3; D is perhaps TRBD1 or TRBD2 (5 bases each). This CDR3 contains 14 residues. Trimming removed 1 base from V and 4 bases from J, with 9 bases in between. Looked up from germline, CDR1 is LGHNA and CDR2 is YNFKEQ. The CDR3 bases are TGTGCCAGCAGCCAAGGAGGGGCACCAGATACGCAGTATTTT. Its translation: CASSQGGAPDTQYF.

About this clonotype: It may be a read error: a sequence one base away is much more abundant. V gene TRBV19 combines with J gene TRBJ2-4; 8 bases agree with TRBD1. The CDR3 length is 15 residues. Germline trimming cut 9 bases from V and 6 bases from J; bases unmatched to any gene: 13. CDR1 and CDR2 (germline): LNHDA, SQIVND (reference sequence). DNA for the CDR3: TGTGCCAGCGCAGGGGGCACAGGGGATAGAAACATTCAGTACTTC. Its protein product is CASAGGTGDRNIQYF.

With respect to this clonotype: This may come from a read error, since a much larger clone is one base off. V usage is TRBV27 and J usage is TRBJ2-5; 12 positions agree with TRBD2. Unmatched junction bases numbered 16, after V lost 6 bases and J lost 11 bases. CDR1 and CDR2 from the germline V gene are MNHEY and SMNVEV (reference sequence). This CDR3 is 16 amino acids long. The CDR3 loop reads CASSFLAGGDKGEQYF. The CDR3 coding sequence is TGTGCCAGCAGCTTCCTAGCGGGAGGGGATAAGGGTGAGCAGTACTTC.

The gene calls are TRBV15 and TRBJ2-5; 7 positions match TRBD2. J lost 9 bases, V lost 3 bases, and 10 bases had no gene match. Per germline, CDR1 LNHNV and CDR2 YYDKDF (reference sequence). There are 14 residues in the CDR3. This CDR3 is CATSSKTGLRAQYF. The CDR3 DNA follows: TGTGCCACCAGCAGCAAAACGGGACTACGCGCCCAGTACTTC.

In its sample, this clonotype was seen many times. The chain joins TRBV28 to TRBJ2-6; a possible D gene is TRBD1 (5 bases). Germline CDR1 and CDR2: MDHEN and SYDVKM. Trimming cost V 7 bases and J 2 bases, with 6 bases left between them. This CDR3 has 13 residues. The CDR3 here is CASKGAGANVLTF. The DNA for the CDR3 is TGTGCCAGCAAAGGGGCTGGGGCCAACGTCCTGACTTTC.

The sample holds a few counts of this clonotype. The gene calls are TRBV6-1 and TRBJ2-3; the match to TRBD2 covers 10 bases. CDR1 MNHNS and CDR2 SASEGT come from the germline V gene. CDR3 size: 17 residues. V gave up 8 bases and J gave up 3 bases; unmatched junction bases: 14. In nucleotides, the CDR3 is TGTGCCAGCCGACCCCAACAGCGGGGGGGCGGGACAGATACGCAGTATTTT. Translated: CASRPQQRGGGTDTQYF.

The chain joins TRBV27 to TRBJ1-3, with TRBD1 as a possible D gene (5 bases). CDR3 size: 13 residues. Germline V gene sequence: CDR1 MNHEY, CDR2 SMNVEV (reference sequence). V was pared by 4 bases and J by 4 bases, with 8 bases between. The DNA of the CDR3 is TGTGCCAGCAGTTCAGGGATGGGAAACACCATATATTTT. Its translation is CASSSGMGNTIYF.

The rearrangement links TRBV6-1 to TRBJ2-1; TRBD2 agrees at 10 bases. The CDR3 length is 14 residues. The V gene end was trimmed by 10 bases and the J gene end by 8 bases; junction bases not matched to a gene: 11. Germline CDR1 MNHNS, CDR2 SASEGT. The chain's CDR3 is CATRASGRRHEQFF. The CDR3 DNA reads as TGTGCCACCCGAGCTAGCGGGAGAAGGCATGAGCAGTTCTTC.

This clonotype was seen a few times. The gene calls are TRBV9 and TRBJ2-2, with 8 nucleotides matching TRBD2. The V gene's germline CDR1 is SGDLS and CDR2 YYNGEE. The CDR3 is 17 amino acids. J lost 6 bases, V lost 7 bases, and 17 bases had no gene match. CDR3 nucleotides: TGTGCCAGCGCCCGTGCGACGGGGGGGCCTATGCCCGGGGAGCTGTTTTTT. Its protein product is CASARATGGPMPGELFF. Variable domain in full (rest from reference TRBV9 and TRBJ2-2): DSGVTQTPKHLITATGQRVTLRCSPRSGDLSVYWYQQSLDQGLQFLIQYYNGEERAKGNILERFSAQQFPDLHSELNLSSLELGDSALYFCASARATGGPMPGELFFGEGSRLTVL.

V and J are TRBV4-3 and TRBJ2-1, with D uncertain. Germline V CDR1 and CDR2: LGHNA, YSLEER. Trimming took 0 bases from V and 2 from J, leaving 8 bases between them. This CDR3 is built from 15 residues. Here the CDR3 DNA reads TGCGCCAGCAGCCAAGATCTGCTCACCTACAATGAGCAGTTCTTC. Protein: CASSQDLLTYNEQFF.

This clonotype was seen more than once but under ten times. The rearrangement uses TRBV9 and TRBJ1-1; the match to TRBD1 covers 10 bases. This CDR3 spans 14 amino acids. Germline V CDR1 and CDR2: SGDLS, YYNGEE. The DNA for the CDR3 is TGTGCAGCCCCCCTGAGGACAGGGGGAGGGCGAGCTTTCTTT. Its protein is CAAPLRTGGGRAFF.

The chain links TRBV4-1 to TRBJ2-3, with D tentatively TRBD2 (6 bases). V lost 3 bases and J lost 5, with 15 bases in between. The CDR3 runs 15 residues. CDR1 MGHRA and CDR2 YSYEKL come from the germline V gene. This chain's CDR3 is CASSQAGLERDTQYF. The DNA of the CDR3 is TGCGCCAGCAGCCAGGCGGGACTGGAAAGAGATACGCAGTATTTT.

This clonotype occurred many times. The CDR3 region is CASAGTGVYEQYF. The CDR3 region has the DNA TGTGCCAGTGCCGGGACAGGGGTCTACGAGCAGTACTTC. The chain is built from TRBV19 and TRBJ2-7, with 10 positions matching TRBD1. Per germline, CDR1 LNHDA and CDR2 SQIVND (reference sequence). The CDR3 consists of 13 residues. J gave up 3 bases and V 8 bases, and 4 bases lay outside the gene matches. The full variable domain, its missing parts supplied by reference TRBV19 and TRBJ2-7, is DGGITQSPKYLFRKEGQNVTLSCEQNLNHDAMYWYRQDPGQGLRLIYYSQIVNDFQKGDIAEGYSVSREKKESFPLTVTSAQKNPTAFYLCASAGTGVYEQYFGPGTRLTVT.

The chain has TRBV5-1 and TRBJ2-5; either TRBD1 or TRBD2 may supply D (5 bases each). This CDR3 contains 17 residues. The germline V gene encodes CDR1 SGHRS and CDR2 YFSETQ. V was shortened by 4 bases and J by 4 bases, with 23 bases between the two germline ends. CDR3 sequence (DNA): TGCGCCAGCAGCCCTACCCCCGGGACCCCTGCGCTAGAGACCCAGTACTTC. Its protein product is CASSPTPGTPALETQYF. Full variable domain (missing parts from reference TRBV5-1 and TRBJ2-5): KAGVTQTPRYLIKTRGQQVTLSCSPISGHRSVSWYQQTPGQGLQFLFEYFSETQRNKGNFPGRFSGRQFSNSRSEMNVSTLELGDSALYLCASSPTPGTPALETQYFGPGTRLLVL.

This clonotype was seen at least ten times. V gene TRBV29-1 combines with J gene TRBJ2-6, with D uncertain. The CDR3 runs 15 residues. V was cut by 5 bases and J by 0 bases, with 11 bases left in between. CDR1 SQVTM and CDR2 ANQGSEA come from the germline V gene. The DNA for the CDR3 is TGCAGCGTTTACGGAACCGTCTCTGGGGCCAACGTCCTGACTTTC. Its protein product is CSVYGTVSGANVLTF.